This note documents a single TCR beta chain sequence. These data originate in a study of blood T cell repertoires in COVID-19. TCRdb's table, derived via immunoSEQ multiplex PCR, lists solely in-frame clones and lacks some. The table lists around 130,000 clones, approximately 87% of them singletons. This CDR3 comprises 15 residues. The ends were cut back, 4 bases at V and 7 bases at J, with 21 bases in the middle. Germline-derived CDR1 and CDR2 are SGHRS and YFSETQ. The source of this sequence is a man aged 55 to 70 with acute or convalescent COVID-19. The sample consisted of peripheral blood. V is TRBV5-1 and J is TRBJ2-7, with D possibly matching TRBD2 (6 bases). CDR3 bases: TGCGCCAGCAGCCCGGGGAGCGGCCCCCGGGGGGAGCAGTACTTC. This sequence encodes CASSPGSGPRGEQYF. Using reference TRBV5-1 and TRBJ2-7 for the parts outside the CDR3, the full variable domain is KAGVTQTPRYLIKTRGQQVTLSCSPISGHRSVSWYQQTPGQGLQFLFEYFSETQRNKGNFPGRFSGRQFSNSRSEMNVSTLELGDSALYLCASSPGSGPRGEQYFGPGTRLTVT.